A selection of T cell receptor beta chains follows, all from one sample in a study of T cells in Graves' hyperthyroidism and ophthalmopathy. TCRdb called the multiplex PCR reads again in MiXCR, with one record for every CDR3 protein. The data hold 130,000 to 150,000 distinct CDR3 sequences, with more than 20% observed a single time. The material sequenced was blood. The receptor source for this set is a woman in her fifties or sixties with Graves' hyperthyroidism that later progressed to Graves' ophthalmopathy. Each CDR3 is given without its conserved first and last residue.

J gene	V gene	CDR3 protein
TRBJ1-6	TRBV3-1	ASSQRGARSPLH
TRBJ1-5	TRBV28	ASSLQGSAQPQH
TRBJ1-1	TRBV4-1	ASSPGQGYTEAF
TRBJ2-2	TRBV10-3	AISQSARELF
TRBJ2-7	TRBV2	ASGGVSQYEQY
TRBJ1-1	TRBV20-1	SASGWTGRTEAF
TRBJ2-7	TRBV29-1	SVSDGTYEQY
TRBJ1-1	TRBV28	ASRPGTPGAEAF
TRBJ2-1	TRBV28	ASRSGTSGYNEQF
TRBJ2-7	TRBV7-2	ASSPFTGTSSGEQY
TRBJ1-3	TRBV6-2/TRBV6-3	ASRSSGRDTIY
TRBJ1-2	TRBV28	ASLQGGPDLSYT
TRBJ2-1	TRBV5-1	ASSLIQGANEQF
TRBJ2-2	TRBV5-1	ASSTSTGATGELF
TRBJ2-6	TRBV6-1	ASRGWGQAISGANVLT
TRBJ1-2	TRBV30	AWKWMELDGYT
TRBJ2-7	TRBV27	ASRKPLPGTTSSYEQY
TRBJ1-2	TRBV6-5	ASSYSNGYGYT
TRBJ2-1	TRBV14	VSSHQQGAGEQF
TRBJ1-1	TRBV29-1	SVERDGLAEAF
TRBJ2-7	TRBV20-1	SAHGTSGYEQY
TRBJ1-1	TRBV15	ATSSATLIDTEAF
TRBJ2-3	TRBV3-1	ASSPAGGRAADTQY
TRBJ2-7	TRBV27	ASSSRGGKSSYEQY
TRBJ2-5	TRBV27	ASSLGRGETQY
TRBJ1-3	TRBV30	AWSGGINTIY
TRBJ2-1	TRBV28	ASTAVGAAYNEQF
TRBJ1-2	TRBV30	AWSVQDSDGYT
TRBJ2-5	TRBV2	ASSLRSPSSVTQETQY
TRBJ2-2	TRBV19	ASSNTRREGNTGELF
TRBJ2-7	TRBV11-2	ASSLETGGLSYEQY
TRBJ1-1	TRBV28	ASSPPGQNTEAF
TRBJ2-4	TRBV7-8	ASSLSDRKNIQY
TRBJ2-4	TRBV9	ASSPRGTPGNIQY
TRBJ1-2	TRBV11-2	ASSLETGQFALGYT
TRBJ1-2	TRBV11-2	ASSGILTFGYT
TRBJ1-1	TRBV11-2	ASSSRTGRDTEAF
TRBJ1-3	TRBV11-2	ASSRTDWYRSGNTIY
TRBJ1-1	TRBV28	ASSRRLVRTEAF
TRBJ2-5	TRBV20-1	SASGWAGDQETQY
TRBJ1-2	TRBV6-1	ASTSTTYGYT
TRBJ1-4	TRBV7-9	ASSYPGGREKLF
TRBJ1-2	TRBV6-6	ASSYSKNAYSYGYT
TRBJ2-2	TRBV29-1	SVEVQFWAGELF
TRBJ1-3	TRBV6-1	ASTAGQSFAIY
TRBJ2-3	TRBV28	ASSDRGDYADTQY
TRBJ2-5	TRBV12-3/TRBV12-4	ASTLGQGSGETQY
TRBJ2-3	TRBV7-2	ASSLGQRTDTQY
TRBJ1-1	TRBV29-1	SVEARVNTEAF
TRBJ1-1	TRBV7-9	ASTAGSFKNTEAF
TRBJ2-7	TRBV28	ASSGSSWEQY
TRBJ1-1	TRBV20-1	SVDSEAF
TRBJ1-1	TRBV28	ASSPPRGTEAF